The entry that follows covers one T cell receptor beta chain sequence. Its antigen is still unknown. The data were taken from a study of blood T cells in healthy people across ages. Study-level results: Estimates of diversity drawn from one million T cells were considered underestimates. The study lacked donor CMV status, which possibly confounded expanded clonotype changes. A roughly linear age-dependent decrease characterized TCR beta diversity per million T cells.

Germline V lookup: CDR1 ENHRY, CDR2 SYGVKD. V lost 9 bases, J lost 0 bases, and 12 bases lay in between. The CDR3 consists of 14 residues. A second about 6 to 12 cycle PCR used barcoded and J-beta primers. All samples yielded 2.5 million or more CDR3-containing paired-end reads. TCRdb fed the 5' RACE reads into MiXCR, producing one record per CDR3 protein. This sample has around 710,000 distinct CDR3 sequences, with roughly 45% found just once. The chain couples TRBV10-3 to TRBJ2-1; D gene unclear. The clonotype comes from a woman aged 55-70 years in good health. Specimen: blood. DNA for the CDR3: TGTGCCATACGGACCGTGAGCTCCTACAATGAGCAGTTCTTC. It encodes CAIRTVSSYNEQFF.